This T cell receptor (beta chain) is from a study of blood T cell repertoires in COVID-19. Looking at the study overall: Samples representing acute and convalescent COVID-19 were sourced from the United States, Italy and Spain. Sources were T cells, B-cell-depleted T cells, or PBMCs; the material itself was cDNA or gDNA.

Per the original data handling: Reference gene primer amplification yielded estimated nucleated cell counts. Libraries were prepared by immunoSEQ multiplex PCR; TCRdb keeps only in-frame clonotypes and omits some of them. The DNA gave D and trimming, while V, J and clone size come from that table. The table includes fewer than 300,000 clones, 83% detected once. Germline CDR1 and CDR2: MDHEN and SYDVKM. The CDR3 length is 11 residues. The V gene lost 7 bases and the J gene lost 6 bases, with 10 bases spanning the gap. This clone showed up just a few times. The chain carries TRBV28 and TRBJ2-7; D call uncertain. What was sequenced was peripheral blood. This sequence was found in a man older than 75 with acute or convalescent COVID-19. In nucleotides, the CDR3 is TGTGCCAGCACGGGTGTCTCCGAGCAGTACTTC. The encoded protein is CASTGVSEQYF. Drawing the rest from reference TRBV28 and TRBJ2-7, the complete variable domain is DVKVTQSSRYLVKRTGEKVFLECVQDMDHENMFWYRQDPGLGLRLIYFSYDVKMKEKGDIPEGYSVSREKKERFSLILESASTNQTSMYLCASTGVSEQYFGPGTRLTVT.